One sample yielded the 14 T cell receptor beta chains listed below, sequenced in a study of cytomegalovirus exposure and HLA in healthy donors. The primer mix had 60 Vbeta and 13 Jbeta primers. Libraries were prepared by immunoSEQ multiplex PCR; TCRdb keeps only in-frame clonotypes and omits some of them. The repertoire consists of some 140,000 clones, with around 85% occurring once and the leading ten covering around 10%. Sample: PBMCs. These receptors came from a woman aged 50 to 65 in good health and CMV-seropositive.

The rearrangement uses TRBV6-1 and TRBJ1-1; possible D gene TRBD1, 5 bases. Germline CDR1 is MNHNS and CDR2 is SASEGT. This CDR3 spans 13 amino acids. Trimming shortened V by 3 bases and J by 1 base, and 6 bases separated the two germline ends. The CDR3 protein is CASSEGGNTEAFF. As DNA, the CDR3 is TGTGCCAGCAGTGAGGGGGGGAACACTGAAGCTTTCTTT.

The V call is TRBV9, the J call TRBJ2-1, with 11 positions matching TRBD2. The CDR3 has 23 amino acids. Germline V gene data show CDR1 as SGDLS and CDR2 as YYNGEE. The V gene end was trimmed by 1 base and the J gene end by 0 bases; junction bases not matched to a gene: 21. Written as DNA, the CDR3 is TGTGCCAGCAGCGTATCCGGGACTAGCGGTGTTGGGTGGGAAAAAAGCTCCTACAATGAGCAGTTCTTC. Protein: CASSVSGTSGVGWEKSSYNEQFF.

This chain uses TRBV9 with TRBJ1-2; the match to TRBD1 covers 8 bases. The CDR3 has 13 residues. The germline CDR1 and CDR2 sequences are SGDLS and YYNGEE. V gave up 4 bases and J gave up 6 bases; unmatched junction bases: 5. CDR3 nucleotide sequence: TGTGCCAGCAGCCCCGACAGGGGAGATGGCTACACCTTC. This codes for CASSPDRGDGYTF.

This clone turned up a few times. CDR3 DNA: TGTGCCAGCAGCTTGAGAGCCGGGACTGAAGCTTTCTTT. This encodes CASSLRAGTEAFF. The J gene is TRBJ1-1, the V gene TRBV5-4; D uncertain. Germline values: CDR1 SGHNT, CDR2 YYREEE (reference sequence). The germline V and J ends were trimmed by 1 base and 5 bases, with 9 bases remaining between them. This CDR3 contains 13 residues. The entire variable domain, with the rest obtained from reference TRBV5-4 and TRBJ1-1, is as follows: ETGVTQSPTHLIKTRGQQVTLRCSSQSGHNTVSWYQQALGQGPQFIFQYYREEENGRGNFPPRFSGLQFPNYSSELNVNALELDDSALYLCASSLRAGTEAFFGQGTRLTVV.

The CDR3 DNA is TGTGCCAGTAGTCACCCCCCGGGGAGTAGCGGGGGGTACAATGAGCAGTTCTTC. Amino acid sequence: CASSHPPGSSGGYNEQFF. The rearrangement joins TRBV19 to TRBJ2-1; the match to TRBD2 covers 10 bases. J lost 4 bases, V lost 5 bases, and 14 bases had no gene match. The CDR3 loop spans 18 amino acids. The germline V gene has CDR1 LNHDA and CDR2 SQIVND (reference sequence).

This chain connects TRBV4-2 to TRBJ1-5; no definite D call. CDR3 length: 13 amino acids. The V gene's germline CDR1 is LGHNA and CDR2 YNFKEQ. The ends were cut back, 4 bases at V and 7 bases at J, with 11 bases in the middle. Here the CDR3 reads CASSPNLAQPQHF. The CDR3 DNA reads as TGTGCCAGCAGCCCAAACCTGGCCCAGCCCCAGCATTTT.

This clone occurred a few times. J is TRBJ1-4 and V is TRBV7-9; 7 bases are shared with TRBD1. CDR1 is SEHNR and CDR2 is FQNEAQ in the germline V gene (reference sequence). V was clipped by 4 bases and J by 7 bases; unmatched bases: 6. This CDR3 has 14 amino acids. CDR3 loop: CASSSPGQTEKLFF. CDR3 bases: TGTGCCAGCAGCTCCCCGGGACAGACTGAAAAACTGTTTTTT.

This chain links TRBV6-6 with TRBJ1-2, with a weak D call TRBD1 (5 bases). V was clipped by 5 bases and J by 9 bases, with 22 bases between them. The germline CDR1 and CDR2 sequences are MNHNY and SVGAGI (reference sequence). CDR3 length: 15 amino acids. CDR3 amino acids: CASSHGRERLPSYTF. The DNA of the CDR3 is TGTGCCAGCAGTCACGGCAGGGAACGGCTACCCAGCTACACCTTC.

The rearrangement uses TRBV4-1 and TRBJ1-2; a weak D match, TRBD1 (6 bases). The CDR3 covers 15 residues. V lost 0 bases and J 5 bases, leaving 13 bases between the germline ends. Looked up from germline, CDR1 is MGHRA and CDR2 is YSYEKL. CDR3 region: CASSQDPAGVYGYTF. DNA of the CDR3: TGCGCCAGCAGCCAAGATCCGGCAGGGGTTTATGGCTACACCTTC.

The sample holds a few counts of this clone. The V call is TRBV6-5, the J call TRBJ2-1, with unresolved D. Trimming took off 1 base at V and 9 bases at J, with 4 bases between the two ends. CDR1 and CDR2 (germline): MNHEY, SVGAGI. The CDR3 covers 11 residues. CDR3 amino acids: CASSYFGEQFF. The CDR3 nucleotides read TGTGCCAGCAGTTACTTCGGTGAGCAGTTCTTC.

This sequence joins TRBV6-1 and TRBJ2-7; D gene ambiguous. V was pared by 4 bases and J by 10 bases, with 11 bases between. There are 11 residues in the CDR3. CDR1 MNHNS and CDR2 SASEGT come from the germline V gene. The DNA for the CDR3 is TGTGCCAGCAGTGCTGATACAAATCAGTACTTC. As protein: CASSADTNQYF.

The chain has TRBV6-6 and TRBJ2-1; 7 bases are a match to TRBD1. V shed 4 bases and J 6 bases; nucleotides not matched to a gene: 9. The CDR3 covers 15 residues. Germline lookup yields CDR1 MNHNY and CDR2 SVGAGI (reference sequence). The CDR3 bases are TGTGCCAGCAGTTTGCCACCGGGACAGTCCAATGAGCAGTTCTTC. Its protein product is CASSLPPGQSNEQFF.

The rearrangement joins TRBV6-5 to TRBJ2-3; tentatively, D is TRBD2 (5 bases). The germline gives CDR1 MNHEY, CDR2 SVGAGI. This CDR3 contains 15 residues. The V and J ends lost 4 bases and 6 bases respectively, with 17 bases between them. CDR3 residues: CASSSPRTFLDTQYF. The CDR3 nucleotides are TGTGCCAGCAGTTCACCCCGGACTTTTTTGGATACGCAGTATTTT.

The table lists this clone with a few counts. The chain joins TRBV7-2 to TRBJ2-2; D gene uncertain. Trimming cost V 7 bases and J 6 bases, with 15 bases left between them. The germline CDR1 and CDR2 sequences are SGHTA and FQGNSA. The CDR3 runs 14 residues. For the CDR3, the DNA is TGTGCCAGCACCGCTCGGGTCCCCCCCGGGGAGCTGTTTTTT. Its translation is CASTARVPPGELFF.